One sample yielded the 14 T cell receptor beta chains listed below, sequenced in a study of blood T cell repertoires in COVID-19. Generated by immunoSEQ multiplex PCR, the TCRdb table keeps only in-frame clones and is missing some. The sample has about 320,000 clones; around 85% are singletons. The sequenced sample was peripheral blood. The receptors come from a human donor in a cohort sampled during active COVID-19.

The chain couples TRBV11-3 to TRBJ2-7, with TRBD1 matching 8 bases. The CDR3 extends over 15 amino acids. CDR1 is SGHNT and CDR2 is YENEEA in the germline V gene. Trimming removed 3 bases from V and 1 base from J; junction bases left unmatched: 5. CDR3 region: CASSFGTGPSYEQYF. CDR3 sequence (DNA): TGTGCCAGCAGCTTTGGGACAGGTCCTTCCTACGAGCAGTACTTC.

The chain recombines TRBV24-1 with TRBJ2-7; D unclear. From germline, CDR1 is KGHDR and CDR2 SFDVKD. This CDR3 is 12 amino acids long. Trimming removed 0 bases from V and 7 bases from J, with 6 bases in between. In DNA, the CDR3 is TGTGCCACCAGTGATTTGCTCGGGGAGCAGTACTTC. It yields the protein CATSDLLGEQYF.

The count of this clone is one. The rearrangement joins TRBV19 to TRBJ2-5, with D possibly matching TRBD1 (5 bases). V lost 7 bases and J lost 5, with 14 bases in between. Per the germline V gene, CDR1 is LNHDA and CDR2 is SQIVND (reference sequence). The CDR3 contains 13 residues. The DNA for the CDR3 is TGTGCCAGTAAGGGGTTGGGGCTGGAGACCCAGTACTTC. As protein: CASKGLGLETQYF.

The V gene is TRBV12-3 or TRBV12-4, the J gene TRBJ2-3, with a tentative D call TRBD2 (5 bases). V lost 7 bases, J lost 6 bases, and 14 bases lay in between. This CDR3 has 13 residues. DNA of the CDR3: TGTGCCAGCACCCCAACGAGGAGGGATACGCAGTATTTT. It yields the protein CASTPTRRDTQYF.

The chain uses TRBV13 and TRBJ2-1; TRBD2 agrees at 10 bases. There are 15 residues in the CDR3. V lost 2 bases and J lost 6; bases outside the gene matches: 4. Per germline, CDR1 PRHDT and CDR2 FYEKMQ (reference sequence). The CDR3 coding sequence is TGTGCCAGCAGCTTATCAGCGGGGGGGCCCAATGAGCAGTTCTTC. As protein: CASSLSAGGPNEQFF.

V and J are TRBV5-4 and TRBJ1-5, with 7 positions matching TRBD1. Per germline, CDR1 SGHNT and CDR2 YYREEE (reference sequence). The length of the CDR3 is 14 residues. Trimming took 4 bases from V and 7 from J; bases not matched to a gene: 8. Here the CDR3 reads CASSLDRAGQPQHF. The CDR3, as DNA: TGTGCCAGCAGCCTCGACAGGGCGGGCCAGCCCCAGCATTTT.

J is TRBJ1-1 and V is TRBV5-5; TRBD1 aligns across 7 bases. Germline CDR1 is SGHKS and CDR2 is YYEKEE (reference sequence). The CDR3 is made up of 15 amino acids. The V segment lost 4 bases and the J segment 0 bases; nucleotides outside the gene matches: 6. DNA of the CDR3: TGTGCCAGCAGCAAGGGGACAGCTTTGAACACTGAAGCTTTCTTT. Amino acids: CASSKGTALNTEAFF.

CDR3 DNA: TGCGCCAGCAGCTTAGGCGGGACGGGACAGGCACAGATAACGCAGTATTTT. Translated, it gives CASSLGGTGQAQITQYF. The chain couples TRBV5-1 to TRBJ2-3; 8 positions agree with TRBD1. Germline CDR1 reads SGHRS; CDR2 reads YFSETQ. The CDR3 sequence is 17 residues long. Losses at the gene ends were 2 bases for V and 9 bases for J; bases not matched to a gene: 17. The entire variable domain, with the rest obtained from reference TRBV5-1 and TRBJ2-3, is as follows: KAGVTQTPRYLIKTRGQQVTLSCSPISGHRSVSWYQQTPGQGLQFLFEYFSETQRNKGNFPGRFSGRQFSNSRSEMNVSTLELGDSALYLCASSLGGTGQAQITQYFGPGTRLTVL.

V and J are TRBV5-4 and TRBJ2-7; D not resolved. The V gene's germline CDR1 is SGHNT and CDR2 YYREEE (reference sequence). The CDR3 sequence is 14 residues long. V was shortened by 0 bases and J by 3 bases, with 10 bases between the two germline ends. The CDR3 DNA reads TGTGCCAGCAGCTTGGCGGTAACAGACTACGAGCAGTACTTC. Translating gives CASSLAVTDYEQYF.

V gene TRBV7-3 combines with J gene TRBJ2-3; 11 bases agree with TRBD2. The CDR3 length is 16 residues. Germline V gene lookup returns CDR1 SGHTA and CDR2 FQGTGA. The V segment lost 2 bases and the J segment 2 bases; nucleotides outside the gene matches: 3. The CDR3 DNA reads as TGTGCCAGCAGCTTACGACTAGCGGGGACCACAGATACGCAGTATTTT. Translated, it gives CASSLRLAGTTDTQYF.

The rearrangement links TRBV27 to TRBJ1-1; D gene unclear. The CDR3 consists of 13 residues. V gave up 5 bases and J gave up 5 bases, with 12 bases separating them. In germline, CDR1 is MNHEY, CDR2 SMNVEV (reference sequence). The CDR3 protein is CASSPRETTEAFF. In nucleotides, the CDR3 is TGTGCCAGCAGTCCCCGGGAGACGACTGAAGCTTTCTTT.

This clone was seen once. The chain recombines TRBV30 with TRBJ1-6; the D gene is possibly TRBD1 (5 bases). CDR1 is GTSNPN and CDR2 is SVGIG in the germline V gene (reference sequence). The CDR3 consists of 16 residues. V was trimmed by 3 bases and J by 2 bases, leaving 14 bases between them. CDR3 DNA sequence: TGTGCCTGGAGAAGGGGCGGGGTAACCTATAATTCACCCCTCCACTTT. Residues: CAWRRGGVTYNSPLHF.

The chain is built from TRBV5-1 and TRBJ2-7, with TRBD2 matching 7 bases. Germline CDR1 is SGHRS and CDR2 is YFSETQ. This CDR3 region has 15 residues. V was pared by 4 bases and J by 2 bases, with 9 bases of the junction left unmatched. The CDR3 is CASSLWGGLAYEQYF. CDR3 DNA sequence: TGCGCCAGCAGCCTGTGGGGGGGGTTAGCCTACGAGCAGTACTTC.

The V gene is TRBV30, the J gene TRBJ2-7; D is possibly TRBD2 (5 bases). The CDR3 has 16 residues. V was pared by 0 bases and J by 0 bases, with 15 bases between. Germline lookup yields CDR1 GTSNPN and CDR2 SVGIG (reference sequence). CDR3 in amino acids: CAWSVGFGGLSYEQYF. The DNA of the CDR3 is TGTGCCTGGAGTGTCGGATTCGGCGGGCTCTCCTACGAGCAGTACTTC.